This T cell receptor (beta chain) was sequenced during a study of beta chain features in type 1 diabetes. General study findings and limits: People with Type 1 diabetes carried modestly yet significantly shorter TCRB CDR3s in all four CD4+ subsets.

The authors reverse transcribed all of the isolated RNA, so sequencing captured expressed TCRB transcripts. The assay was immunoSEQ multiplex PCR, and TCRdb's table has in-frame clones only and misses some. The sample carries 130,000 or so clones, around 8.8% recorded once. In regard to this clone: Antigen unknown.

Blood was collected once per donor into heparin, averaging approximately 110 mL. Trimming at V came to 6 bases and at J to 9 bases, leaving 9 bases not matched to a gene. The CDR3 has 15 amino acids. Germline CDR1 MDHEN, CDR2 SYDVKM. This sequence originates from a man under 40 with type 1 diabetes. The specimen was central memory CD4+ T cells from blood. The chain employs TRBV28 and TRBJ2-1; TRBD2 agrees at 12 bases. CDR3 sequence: CASSRTSGGRGEQFF. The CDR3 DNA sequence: TGTGCCAGCAGCCGCACTAGCGGGGGGAGGGGTGAGCAGTTCTTC.